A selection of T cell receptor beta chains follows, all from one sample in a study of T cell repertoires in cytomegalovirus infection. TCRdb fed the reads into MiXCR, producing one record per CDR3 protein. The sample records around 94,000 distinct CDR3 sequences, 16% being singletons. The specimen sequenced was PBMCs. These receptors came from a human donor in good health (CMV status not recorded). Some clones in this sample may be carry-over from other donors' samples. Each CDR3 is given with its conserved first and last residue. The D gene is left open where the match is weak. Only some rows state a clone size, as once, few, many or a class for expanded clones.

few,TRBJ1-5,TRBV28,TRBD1,TGTGCCAGCAGTCGCAACAGGGGGCGTTATAGCAATCAGCCCCAGCATTTT,CASSRNRGRYSNQPQHF
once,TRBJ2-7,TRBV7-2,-,TGTGCCAGCAGCGCTGCAGGTTGCTACGAGCAGTACTTC,CASSAAGCYEQYF
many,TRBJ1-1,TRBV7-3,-,TGTGCCAGCAGCTTAGATGGGAGCACTGAAGCTTTCTTT,CASSLDGSTEAFF
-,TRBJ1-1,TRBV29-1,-,TGCAGCGCGGGACTGCGGAACACTGAAGCTTTCTTT,CSAGLRNTEAFF
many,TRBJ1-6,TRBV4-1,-,TGCGCCAGCAGCCATAGGCTGAATTTAGATAATTCACCCCTCCACTTT,CASSHRLNLDNSPLHF
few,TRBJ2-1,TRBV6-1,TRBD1,TGTGCCAGCAGCAGGGATGGGACAGGTCAGTTCTTC,CASSRDGTGQFF
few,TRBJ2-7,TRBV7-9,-,TGTGCCAGCAGCTTAGGTTTAGGGACTGAGGAGCAGTACTTC,CASSLGLGTEEQYF
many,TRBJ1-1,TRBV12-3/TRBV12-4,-,TGTGCCAGCAGTTTCATGACTGAAGCTTTCTTT,CASSFMTEAFF
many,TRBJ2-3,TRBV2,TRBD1,TGTGCCAGCAGGCAACAGGGGGGCTCAGATACGCAGTATTTT,CASRQQGGSDTQYF
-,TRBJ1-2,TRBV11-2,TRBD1,TGTGCCAGCAGCCTACCGGGACAGGGGGCCAGTAGCTATGGCTACACCTTC,CASSLPGQGASSYGYTF
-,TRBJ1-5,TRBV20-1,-,TGCAGTGCTAGCCCCCCAGATAATAGCAATCAGCCCCAGCATTTT,CSASPPDNSNQPQHF
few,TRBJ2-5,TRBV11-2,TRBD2,TGTGCCAGCAGCAGGGGACTAGCTGGGGGAGAGACCCAGTACTTC,CASSRGLAGGETQYF
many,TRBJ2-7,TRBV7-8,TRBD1,TGTGCCAGCAGTCGGGACAGGGGTTACGAGCAGTACTTC,CASSRDRGYEQYF
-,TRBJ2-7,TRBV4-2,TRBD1,TGTGCCAGCAGCCAAGGGGACAGGGGGTACAGCGAGCAGTACTTC,CASSQGDRGYSEQYF
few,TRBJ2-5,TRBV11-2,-,TGTGCCAGCAGCTTCCGGTTCGGGGGCGAGGGGACCCAGTACTTC,CASSFRFGGEGTQYF
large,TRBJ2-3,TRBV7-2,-,TGTGCCAGCAGCGCCACAGATACGCAGTATTTT,CASSATDTQYF
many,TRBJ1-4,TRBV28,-,TGTGCCAGCACCCCAGATGCGGGAGGGGAAAAACTGTTTTTT,CASTPDAGGEKLFF
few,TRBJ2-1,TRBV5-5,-,TGTGCCAGCAGCTTGAAGGTAGGGGATGAGCAGTTCTTC,CASSLKVGDEQFF
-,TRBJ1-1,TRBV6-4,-,TGTGCCAGCAGTCCACAGGGTGGAGGGAACACTGAAGCTTTCTTT,CASSPQGGGNTEAFF
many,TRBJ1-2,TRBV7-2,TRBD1,TGTGCCAGCACCGGACAGGGCCATGGCTACACCTTC,CASTGQGHGYTF
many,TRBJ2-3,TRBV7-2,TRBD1,TGTGCCAGCAGCCCGGGACAGGCGTCCGATACGCAGTATTTT,CASSPGQASDTQYF
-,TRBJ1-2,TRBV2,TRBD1,TGTGCCAGCAGTGGCGGACAGGGAGCCCACTATGGCTACACCTTC,CASSGGQGAHYGYTF
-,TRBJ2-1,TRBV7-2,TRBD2,TGTGCCAGCAGCTACAGGACTAGCGGGGGTATATACAATGAGCAGTTCTTC,CASSYRTSGGIYNEQFF
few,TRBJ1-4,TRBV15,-,TGTGCCACCAGCAGAGCAAGGGTCCAGGGTGAAAAACTGTTTTTT,CATSRARVQGEKLFF
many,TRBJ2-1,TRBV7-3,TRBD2,TGTGCCAGCAGCTTAATGCCGACTAGCGGGGGCTCCTACAATGAGCAGTTCTTC,CASSLMPTSGGSYNEQFF
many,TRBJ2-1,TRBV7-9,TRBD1,TGTGCCAGCAGCTTAGACAGGGGAACCTACAATGAGCAGTTCTTC,CASSLDRGTYNEQFF
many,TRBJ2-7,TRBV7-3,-,TGTGCCAGCAGACACCAGGGATGCGAGCAGTACTTC,CASRHQGCEQYF
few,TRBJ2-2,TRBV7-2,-,TGTGCCAGCAGCTCTCCCGGCGGACAAAACACCGGGGAGCTGTTTTTT,CASSSPGGQNTGELFF
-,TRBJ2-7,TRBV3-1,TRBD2,TGTGCCAGCAGCCAAGAAAGCTGGCAGCGGGGGGCCTCCTACGAGCAGTACTTC,CASSQESWQRGASYEQYF
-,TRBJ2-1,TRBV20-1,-,TGCAGTGCTAGAGAGGATTCCTACAATGAGCAGTTCTTC,CSAREDSYNEQFF
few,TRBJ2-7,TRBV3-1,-,TGTGCCAGCAGCCAAGAGGGGAGGCAAGTCCACGAGCAGTACTTC,CASSQEGRQVHEQYF
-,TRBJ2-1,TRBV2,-,TGTGCCAGCACTCCTGACAGTTACAATGAGCAGTTCTTC,CASTPDSYNEQFF
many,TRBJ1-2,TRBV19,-,TGTGCCAGTACCCTGGGCCAGGGTCGCGGCTATGGCTACACCTTC,CASTLGQGRGYGYTF
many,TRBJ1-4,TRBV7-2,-,TGTGCCAGCAGCCGGCAGACAGCGGAAAAACTGTTTTTT,CASSRQTAEKLFF
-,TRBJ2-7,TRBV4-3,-,TGCGCCAGCAGCCAAGATCGGCAGGGAGTAACAGAGCAGTACTTC,CASSQDRQGVTEQYF
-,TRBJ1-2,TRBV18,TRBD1,TGTGCCAGCTCACCGGGACAGGATCATGGCTACACCTTC,CASSPGQDHGYTF
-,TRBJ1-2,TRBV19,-,TGTGCCAGTAGTATAGAGGAGGGCTATGGCTACACCTTC,CASSIEEGYGYTF
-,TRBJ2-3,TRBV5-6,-,TGTGCCAGCAGCGGGAACAGGAGATACACAGATACGCAGTATTTT,CASSGNRRYTDTQYF
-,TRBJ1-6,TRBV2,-,TGTGCCAGCAGAAATAGACAGAATTCACCCCTCCACTTT,CASRNRQNSPLHF
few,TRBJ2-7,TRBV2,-,TGTGCCACAACTCACGGACTAGGGGGTCCCTACGAGCAGTACTTC,CATTHGLGGPYEQYF
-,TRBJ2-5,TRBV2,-,TGTGCCAGCTTTGATTTGACCGGGTTTCTAGAGACCCAGTACTTC,CASFDLTGFLETQYF
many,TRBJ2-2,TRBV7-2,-,TGTGCCAGCAGCTTAACAGGGACGGGCACCGGGGAGCTGTTTTTT,CASSLTGTGTGELFF
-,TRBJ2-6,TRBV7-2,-,TGTGCCAGCAGCATAGTGGGCTGGGCTGGGGCCAACGTCCTGACTTTC,CASSIVGWAGANVLTF
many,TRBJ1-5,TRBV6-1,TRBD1,TGTGCCAGCAGCCGGACAGGGAATCAGCCCCAGCATTTT,CASSRTGNQPQHF
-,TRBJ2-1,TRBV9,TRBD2,TGTGCCAGCAGCTTTAGCGGGGGGGGTTACAATGAGCAGTTCTTC,CASSFSGGGYNEQFF
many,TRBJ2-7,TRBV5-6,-,TGTGCCAGCAGCTGGGCAGGGAAAACCTACGAGCAGTACTTC,CASSWAGKTYEQYF
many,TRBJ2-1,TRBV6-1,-,TGTGCCAGCAGGCGGGGCCCCGGGACACCCTACAATGAGCAGTTCTTC,CASRRGPGTPYNEQFF
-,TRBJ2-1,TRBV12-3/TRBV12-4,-,TGTGCCAGCAGTCGGGGAAGGGATGAGCAGTTCTTC,CASSRGRDEQFF
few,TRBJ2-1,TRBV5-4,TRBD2,TGTGCCAGCAGCTACCGGCGGGGGTACAATGAGCAGTTCTTC,CASSYRRGYNEQFF
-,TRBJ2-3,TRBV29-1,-,TGCAGCGTTCGAGGCGTGACAAAGGGCAGCACAGATACGCAGTATTTT,CSVRGVTKGSTDTQYF
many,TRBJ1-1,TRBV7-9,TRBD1,TGTGCCAGCAGCTTCGACAGGGGGCCACCGATGGACACTGAAGCTTTCTTT,CASSFDRGPPMDTEAFF
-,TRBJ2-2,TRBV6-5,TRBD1,TGTGCCAGCAGAACCTCTACAGGGGGGACCGGGGAGCTGTTTTTT,CASRTSTGGTGELFF
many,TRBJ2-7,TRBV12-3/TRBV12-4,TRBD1,TGTGCCAGCACCTCACTGGACAGGCTGTTAGTGGACGAGCAGTACTTC,CASTSLDRLLVDEQYF
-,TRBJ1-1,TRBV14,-,TGTGCCAGCAGCCAAGACAGGTCCTCCGACCGCCCGAACACTGAAGCTTTCTTT,CASSQDRSSDRPNTEAFF